Below, 25 T cell receptor beta chains from the same sample are listed, as sequenced in a study of T cell clonality in common variable immunodeficiency. Some clones are missing from TCRdb's copy, which holds only in-frame ones; the method was immunoSEQ multiplex PCR. Observed are about 47,000 clones, no singletons, with the top ten taking roughly 6%. Sequencing input: peripheral blood mononuclear cells. Receptors were obtained from a person between 18 and 75 years old in good health.

This clone was counted many times. The sequence runs out 3 residues before the end of the CDR3; the remainder is reconstructed from the germline J gene. The chain joins TRBV7-2 to TRBJ2-5, with 8 bases identical to TRBD2. This CDR3 is built from 14 residues. CDR1 and CDR2 (germline): SGHTA, FQGNSA. V dropped 3 bases and J dropped 5; count of bases not matched to a gene: 5. Partial CDR3 DNA: TGTGCCAGCAGCTTGGACGGACTAGCTGAGACC. Its translation: CASSLDGLAET. The whole CDR3 reads CASSLDGLAETQYF.

This clone was recorded at least ten times. The covered CDR3 bases are TGTGCCAGTAGTAAGGACTTTACTAATGAG. Protein sequence: CASSKDFTNE. The entire CDR3 reads CASSKDFTNEQFF. This sequence joins TRBV19 and TRBJ2-1; D might be TRBD2 (5 bases). The read gets to within 3 residues of the CDR3 end, and the germline J gene fills in the rest. Trimming stripped 4 bases from V and 7 bases from J, with 11 bases between. The CDR3 is made up of 13 amino acids. Germline values: CDR1 LNHDA, CDR2 SQIVND (reference sequence).

This clone showed up just a few times. The CDR3 end is not reached by the read, which stops 3 residues before it; the germline J gene fills it in. The chain employs TRBV7-7 and TRBJ1-2; 8 bases agree with TRBD1. Looked up from germline, CDR1 is SSHAT and CDR2 is FNYEAQ (reference sequence). The CDR3 has 16 residues. The CDR3 protein is CASSLEKRQGAYDYTF. CDR3 DNA, as far as it was read: TGTGCCAGCAGCTTAGAAAAACGGCAGGGGGCCTACGAC.

Concerning this clone itself: The read halts 3 residues ahead of the CDR3 end, with the missing end drawn from the germline J gene. The V and J genes are TRBV7-9 and TRBJ1-2; the match to TRBD1 covers 12 bases. The CDR3 covers 15 residues. The germline V gene has CDR1 SEHNR and CDR2 FQNEAQ (reference sequence). Partial CDR3 DNA: TGTGCCAGCAGCCCCGGGACAGGGGGCTTAAAGGAC. Protein sequence: CASSPGTGGLKD. The entire CDR3 is CASSPGTGGLKDYTF.

About this clone: Sequencing ends 3 residues short of the CDR3 end; the germline J gene provides the rest. The chain is built from TRBV20-1 and TRBJ2-3; no firm D call. The germline V gene encodes CDR1 DFQATT and CDR2 SNEGSKA (reference sequence). This CDR3 has 14 amino acids. CDR3 in amino acids: CSARTSVSNQPQYF. Partial CDR3 DNA: TGCAGTGCTAGAACCTCTGTTAGCAATCAGCCG.

This clone was seen ten or more times. The DNA ends 3 residues before the CDR3 does, and the rest of the CDR3 is filled in from the germline J gene. This chain joins TRBV7-2 and TRBJ1-2, with 7 bases fitting TRBD1. Looked up from germline, CDR1 is SGHTA and CDR2 is FQGNSA. This CDR3 has 15 amino acids. With 5 bases clipped from V and 0 bases from J, the junction kept 6 bases outside the gene matches. Incomplete CDR3 DNA: TGTGCCAGCAGCCGCCGGACAGGAGCTAACTATGGC. Translating gives CASSRRTGANYG. The CDR3 reads in full as CASSRRTGANYGYTF.

This clone has at least ten counts. The read finishes 3 residues shy of the CDR3 end, and the germline J gene is used to complete it. The rearrangement joins TRBV19 to TRBJ2-1, with 9 bases aligning to TRBD2. The length of the CDR3 is 15 residues. Germline CDR1 LNHDA, CDR2 SQIVND (reference sequence). V dropped 7 bases and J dropped 9; count of bases not matched to a gene: 13. CDR3 bases read: TGTGCCAGTATGGCGGGAGGGTTCAAGGGGGTTGAG. Translation: CASMAGGFKGVE. The whole CDR3 region reads CASMAGGFKGVEQFF.

In its sample, this clone was seen many times. Read data end 3 residues before the CDR3 end; the end is taken from the germline J gene. The V gene is TRBV29-1, the J gene TRBJ1-2; D gene ambiguous. The CDR3 has 13 amino acids. Looked up from germline, CDR1 is SQVTM and CDR2 is ANQGSEA. Trimming cost V 3 bases and J 4 bases, with 12 bases left between them. CDR3 DNA, as far as it was read: TGCAGCGTTGAGGCAGAAGACTCCTATGGC. This encodes CSVEAEDSYG. The whole CDR3 is CSVEAEDSYGYTF.

This clone was recorded many times. The read is 3 residues too short to cover the CDR3 end, so that end is filled in from the germline J gene. The genes are TRBV7-9 and TRBJ1-1; maybe TRBD1 (5 bases). Germline V CDR1 and CDR2: SEHNR, FQNEAQ (reference sequence). Deletions cut 1 base from V and 5 bases from J, with 14 bases between. The CDR3 is 15 residues long. The CDR3 loop reads CASSLEGQGWTEAFF. Partial CDR3 DNA: TGTGCCAGCAGCTTAGAGGGGCAGGGATGGACTGAA.

This clone was seen ten or more times. The read terminates 3 residues before the CDR3 end, so the remaining end is supplied by the germline J gene. The rearrangement links TRBV6-1 to TRBJ1-6; perhaps TRBD1 as D (5 bases). Germline CDR1 and CDR2: MNHNS and SASEGT. The CDR3 contains 17 residues. V shed 1 base and J shed 7 bases, with 17 bases lying between them. CDR3 DNA (partial): TGTGCCAGCAGTGAAGGTCCCCGGATGGGGCTCAATTCACCC. Translation: CASSEGPRMGLNSP. The entire CDR3 protein is CASSEGPRMGLNSPLHF.

This clone was found many times. Coverage ceases 3 residues before the CDR3 finishes, and the germline J gene fills in the end. The gene calls are TRBV2 and TRBJ2-5; TRBD2 matches at 10 bases. The CDR3 spans 14 residues. The germline V gene encodes CDR1 SNHLY and CDR2 FYNNEI. J was trimmed by 5 bases and V by 2 bases; bases with no gene match: 2. This chain's CDR3 is CASSELAGVETQYF. The part of the CDR3 DNA that was read is TGTGCCAGCAGTGAACTAGCGGGGGTGGAGACC.

In this sample, this clone turned up many times. With the read ending 3 residues before the CDR3 end, the germline J gene is used to fill in that end. The chain links TRBV5-1 to TRBJ1-1, with a weak D call TRBD1 (5 bases). This CDR3 has 15 residues. From germline, CDR1 is SGHRS and CDR2 YFSETQ. The V end was cut by 6 bases, the J end by 5 bases, with 20 bases between. This chain's CDR3 is CASTLGQGAVTEAFF. The sequenced part of the CDR3 DNA is TGCGCCAGCACCCTTGGGCAGGGTGCAGTTACTGAA.

With regard to this clone: The CDR3 goes on 3 residues after the read ends, and that part is filled in from the germline J gene. The chain combines TRBV5-1 with TRBJ2-3; 8 nucleotides agree with TRBD2. Germline V gene lookup returns CDR1 SGHRS and CDR2 YFSETQ. The CDR3 spans 16 residues. The CDR3 region is CASSFFGGGNQETQYF. The CDR3 bases that were read are TGCGCCAGCAGCTTTTTCGGCGGGGGGAACCAAGAGACG.

Many counts were recorded for this clone. The part of the CDR3 DNA that was read is TGTGCCAGTAGTTCGACAGGGTCTCGTGCGGAGACC. It translates to CASSSTGSRAET. The full CDR3 is CASSSTGSRAETQYF. The chain is built from TRBV19 and TRBJ2-5; the match to TRBD1 covers 7 bases. The read gets to within 3 residues of the CDR3 end, and the germline J gene fills in the rest. Looked up from germline, CDR1 is LNHDA and CDR2 is SQIVND (reference sequence). With V trimmed by 5 bases and J by 5 bases, 11 bases remained unmatched. The CDR3 totals 15 residues.

This clone was counted many times. The read halts 3 residues ahead of the CDR3 end, with the missing end drawn from the germline J gene. The chain recombines TRBV7-8 with TRBJ1-6; D is possibly TRBD1 (5 bases). Germline values: CDR1 SGHVS, CDR2 FQNEAQ. V lost 1 base, J lost 6 bases, and 10 bases lay in between. The CDR3 is made up of 15 amino acids. The CDR3 here is CASSLDGGTNSPLHF. The DNA read from the CDR3 is TGTGCCAGCAGCTTAGATGGGGGGACTAATTCACCC.

The sample holds many counts of this clone. Sequencing ends 3 residues short of the CDR3 end; the germline J gene provides the rest. The chain uses TRBV5-1 and TRBJ1-1; the D gene is possibly TRBD1 (6 bases). Germline loops: CDR1 SGHRS, CDR2 YFSETQ. CDR3 size: 16 residues. The V gene lost 0 bases and the J gene lost 3 bases, with 15 bases spanning the gap. CDR3 sequence: CASSLGSGGPYTEAFF. The covered CDR3 bases are TGCGCCAGCAGCTTGGGCTCGGGGGGCCCGTACACTGAA.

This clone was detected ten times or more. The read ends 3 residues before the CDR3 terminus; that terminus is restored from the germline J gene. The chain joins TRBV6-2 or TRBV6-3 to TRBJ2-1; TRBD2 aligns across 14 bases. The V gene end was trimmed by 6 bases and the J gene end by 8 bases; junction bases not matched to a gene: 3. The CDR3 is 14 amino acids. CDR1 and CDR2 (germline): MNHEY, SVGEGT. CDR3 DNA (partial): TGTGCCAGCAGGGGGACTAGCGGGGGCTATGAG. This encodes CASRGTSGGYE. In full, the CDR3 reads CASRGTSGGYEQFF.

This clone was seen many times. The sequenced fragment ends 3 residues before the CDR3 boundary, so the rest is inferred from the germline J gene. The genes are TRBV19 and TRBJ1-4, with 9 bases matching TRBD1. Germline-derived CDR1 and CDR2 are LNHDA and SQIVND (reference sequence). Losses at the gene ends were 5 bases for V and 7 bases for J; bases not matched to a gene: 8. This CDR3 contains 15 residues. The chain's CDR3 is CASSPRTGVGEKLFF. The CDR3 bases that were read are TGTGCCAGTAGTCCCCGGACAGGGGTGGGTGAAAAA.

This clone was found many times. Read coverage stops 3 residues before the CDR3 terminus; the germline J gene supplies the remainder. This chain joins TRBV2 and TRBJ2-4; 7 positions agree with TRBD2. The CDR3 totals 14 residues. Germline V gene sequence: CDR1 SNHLY, CDR2 FYNNEI. The ends lost 6 bases at V and 8 bases at J; junction bases unmatched: 10. CDR3: CASSETGLVYIQYF. CDR3 DNA, as far as it was read: TGTGCCAGCAGCGAAACTGGACTAGTGTACATT.

This clone was counted many times. Sequencing ends 3 residues short of the CDR3 end; the germline J gene provides the rest. The chain is built from TRBV12-3 or TRBV12-4 and TRBJ2-1, with D possibly matching TRBD2 (5 bases). V lost 1 base, J lost 7 bases, and 8 bases lay in between. This CDR3 has 13 residues. The sequenced part of the CDR3 DNA is TGTGCCAGCAGTTTAGACCGGGGAAATGAG. Translating gives CASSLDRGNE. The full CDR3 reads CASSLDRGNEQFF.

There are many counts of this clone. The read terminates 3 residues before the CDR3 end, so the remaining end is supplied by the germline J gene. The V call is TRBV7-8, the J call TRBJ2-2, with D possibly TRBD1 on 5 matching bases. V dropped 3 bases and J dropped 7 bases, with 12 bases sitting between them. Germline values: CDR1 SGHVS, CDR2 FQNEAQ. The CDR3 is 14 amino acids. The CDR3 protein is CASSFQGRSGELFF. CDR3 DNA, as far as it was read: TGTGCCAGCAGCTTTCAGGGAAGGAGCGGGGAG.

The sample holds many counts of this clone. Read coverage stops 3 residues before the CDR3 terminus; the germline J gene supplies the remainder. This rearrangement joins TRBV30 to TRBJ1-1; weak D call: TRBD1 (5 bases). CDR1 is GTSNPN, CDR2 SVGIG, per germline (reference sequence). The V end was cut by 0 bases, the J end by 7 bases, with 15 bases between. CDR3 length: 14 amino acids. This CDR3 reads CAWSVFQGLGEAFF. Incomplete CDR3 DNA: TGTGCCTGGAGTGTCTTCCAGGGATTAGGTGAA.

This clone was seen many times. Coverage ceases 3 residues before the CDR3 finishes, and the germline J gene fills in the end. This chain uses TRBV27 with TRBJ2-7, with TRBD1 as a possible D gene (5 bases). This CDR3 is built from 13 residues. V was trimmed by 7 bases and J by 6 bases, leaving 16 bases between them. Germline-derived CDR1 and CDR2 are MNHEY and SMNVEV (reference sequence). The part of the CDR3 DNA that was read is TGTGCCAGCATCGGCAACTTCCAGGGCGAG. Its protein product is CASIGNFQGE. The complete CDR3 reads CASIGNFQGEQYF.

This clone was observed at least ten times. The read terminates 3 residues ahead of where the CDR3 ends, so the germline J gene completes it. The rearrangement uses TRBV6-1 and TRBJ1-3; D is uncertain. Germline loops: CDR1 MNHNS, CDR2 SASEGT. The CDR3 totals 14 residues. Trimming took 4 bases from V and 0 from J, leaving 7 bases between them. CDR3 protein: CASSAARSGNTIYF. Partial CDR3 DNA: TGTGCCAGCAGTGCCGCGCGCTCTGGAAACACC.

This clone was observed a few times. Compared with germline, one end of the junction differs, possibly owing to a read error. The read is 3 residues too short to cover the CDR3 end, so that end is filled in from the germline J gene. V usage is TRBV19 and J usage is TRBJ1-3, with D hard to call. The V gene's germline CDR1 is LNHDA and CDR2 SQIVND (reference sequence). The CDR3 totals 15 residues. The DNA read from the CDR3 is TGTGCCAGTAGATCCTCCCGGGTTCTCGGAAACACA. Residues: CASRSSRVLGNT. Given in full, the CDR3 is CASRSSRVLGNTIYF.